This entry features one T cell receptor (beta chain) sequence. The sample is drawn from a study of shared clonotypes between healthy human individuals. Naive CD8 populations comprised CD45RO-negative cells positively selected for CCR7, excluding terminally differentiated effector memory CD45RA+ cells. Germline assignment: CDR1 SEHNR and CDR2 FQNEAQ (reference sequence). Deletions cut 5 bases from V and 7 bases from J, with 21 bases between. CDR3 length: 16 amino acids. Repertoires were generated with immunoSEQ multiplex PCR, while TCRdb's copy carries only in-frame clones and drops some. The sample includes about 2 million clones, approximately 94% of them seen just once.

The origin of this receptor is a man in his late teens or twenties in good health. Sample: naive CD8+ T cells sorted from blood. The V and J genes are TRBV7-9 and TRBJ2-1, with D perhaps matching TRBD1 (6 bases). CDR3 residues: CASSHRDRGDINEQFF. CDR3 coding DNA: TGTGCCAGCAGCCACAGGGACCGAGGGGACATTAATGAGCAGTTCTTC.